This TCR beta chain was sequenced in a study of T cells after yellow fever vaccination (dated by TCRdb to between 2019 and 2020). Concerning the study at large: Libraries from fractions with low cell numbers were prepared with the SMART-Seq v4 Ultra Low Input RNA kit. Bulk TCR alpha and beta repertoires were sequenced longitudinally to track T-cell clones before and after primary and booster YFV17D yellow fever vaccination. Two healthy male donors, one aged 18 to 30 and one aged 30 to 40 years, made up the cohort. Blood samples were taken at several timepoints before and after primary and secondary immunization, and bulk PBMC replicates and cell subsets were isolated. Broad study findings and their caveats: A small fraction of clonotypes appeared in both the CD4 and CD8 compartments, likely as a result of convergent recombination. Because abundant contaminating clonotypes from the bulk population could be contained in FACS-sorted repertoires, computational filtering was required. The secondary T-cell response was weaker than the primary response but faster, peaking on day 5 instead of day 15. After the booster, most of the clones that had expanded following primary vaccination were detected again (roughly 96% of CD4 and around 87% of CD8), which suggests that memory was broadly maintained. Because only two donors were included in the study, the extent to which the findings can be generalized is limited.

This clonotype was counted a single time. What this receptor recognizes is not known. Per-base qualities were not stored, and no clone one base away is much larger. Evidence from a single read is weak. The sample's treatment or condition, from its label and the paper: live attenuated yellow fever vaccine strain. Two biological replicates of bulk PBMCs were collected at each blood-draw timepoint. A standard Ficoll-Paque protocol was used to isolate PBMCs from peripheral blood. RNA was extracted with TriZol from bulk PBMCs, CD4 and CD8 fractions, and dextramer-positive and dextramer-negative fractions. Synthesis of TCR cDNA relied on 5'RACE template switching, a step that introduced a universal primer site along with unique molecular identifiers. cDNA synthesis was primed from both the TCR alpha and TCR beta constant segments. Library amplification used two PCR steps, and the second PCR step added sample barcodes and sequencing adapters. Sequencing of libraries was done on Illumina HiSeq 2500 (2x100 bp) or NovaSeq (2x150 bp). Under the source paper's analysis protocol: MIGEC handled demultiplexing of reads and collapsing into UMI consensus sequences, while MiXCR performed V(D)J alignment. Using edgeR on replicate PBMC samples, clonotypes were called vaccine-responding if FDR was below 0.01 and the log2 fold change was above 5 up to day 15. Bulk clonotypes were assigned CD4 or CD8 identity according to which sequenced CD4 or CD8 repertoire held them at higher abundance. TCRdb itself trimmed the public reads at Q25 with fastp, ran MiXCR and retained productive beta chains. Rows with one shared CDR3 protein collapse into an entry with the most common genes and DNA. The V and J calls come from TCRdb's annotation, not from the publication. Here the sample has about 500,000 distinct CDR3 sequences; around 17% occur a single time. Roughly 17% of the sample lies in the top ten.

The CDR3 holds 15 amino acids from the cysteine to the phenylalanine. Of the read, only the CDR3 DNA is kept; its 45 bases are in frame from base 1. The junction carries 16 bases between V and J, which are trimmed by 0 bases and 8 bases respectively. CDR1 is given as MNHEY and CDR2 as SVGAGI, both from the germline V gene. The receptor chain draws on TRBV6-5 and TRBJ1-2; the D gene remains uncertain. Specimen: PBMCs, collected about 5 days after the first yellow fever vaccination. This sequence originates from a young man who received the YFV17D yellow fever vaccine. The DNA reads as follows: TGTGCCAGCAGTTACTCGGGGTGGGCAGTCGGAGGCTACACCTTC. It translates as CASSYSGWAVGGYTF.